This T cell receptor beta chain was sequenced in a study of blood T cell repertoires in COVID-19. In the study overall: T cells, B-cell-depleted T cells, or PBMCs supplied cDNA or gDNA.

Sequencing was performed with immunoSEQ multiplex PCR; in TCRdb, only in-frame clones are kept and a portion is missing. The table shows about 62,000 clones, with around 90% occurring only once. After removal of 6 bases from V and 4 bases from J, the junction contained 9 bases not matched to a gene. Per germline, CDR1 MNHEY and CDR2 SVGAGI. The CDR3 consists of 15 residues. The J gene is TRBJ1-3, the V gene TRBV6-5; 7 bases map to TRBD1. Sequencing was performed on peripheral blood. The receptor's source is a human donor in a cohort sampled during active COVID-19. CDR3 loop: CASRPGQSAGNTIYF. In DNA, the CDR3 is TGTGCCAGCAGGCCGGGACAGTCGGCCGGAAACACCATATATTTT.